A selection of T cell receptor beta chains follows, all from one sample in a study of OX40 agonist ivuxolimab in advanced cancers. Produced via immunoSEQ multiplex PCR; TCRdb's table is partial and in-frame only. The sample includes approximately 48,000 clones, approximately 90% of them seen just once. Source: CD4+ or CD8+ T cells sorted from blood, taken in a trial of the OX40 agonist ivuxolimab. The receptors derive from an adult with an advanced solid tumor such as melanoma, head and neck, liver or kidney cancer. Both conserved end residues are part of each CDR3. The order of the fields is V gene, J gene, D gene, clone size, CDR3 protein, CDR3 DNA. D genes are given only for firm matches. A row's size may be missing; if present it is once, few, many or a size class.

TRBV7-9	TRBJ1-1	-	-	CASSVPAGAMNTEAFF	TGTGCCAGCAGCGTTCCGGCAGGAGCCATGAACACTGAAGCTTTCTTT
TRBV5-6	TRBJ1-5	-	-	CASSLERSNQPQHF	TGTGCCAGCAGCTTGGAACGGTCCAATCAGCCCCAGCATTTT
TRBV4-3	TRBJ1-1	TRBD1	-	CASSQDARTGGAGNTEAFF	TGCGCCAGCAGCCAAGACGCCCGGACAGGGGGCGCGGGGAACACTGAAGCTTTCTTT
TRBV29-1	TRBJ1-3	-	-	CSADRGNTIYF	TGCAGTGCAGACAGGGGAAACACCATATATTTT
TRBV7-8	TRBJ2-5	TRBD2	-	CASTQWASGGLETQYF	TGTGCCAGCACCCAGTGGGCTAGCGGGGGGTTAGAGACCCAGTACTTC
TRBV7-2	TRBJ2-1	TRBD1	-	CASSWDSSNEQFF	TGTGCCAGCAGCTGGGACAGCTCCAATGAGCAGTTCTTC
TRBV28	TRBJ1-6	-	-	CASSVTGQGSPLHF	TGTGCCAGCAGTGTCACAGGGCAGGGTTCACCCCTCCACTTT
TRBV19	TRBJ2-1	TRBD2	-	CASSIPGRDYHRGGYNEQFF	TGTGCCAGTAGTATCCCAGGACGGGACTACCACCGGGGGGGGTACAATGAGCAGTTCTTC
TRBV19	TRBJ2-7	-	-	CASSWAQGPYEQYF	TGTGCCAGTAGTTGGGCTCAGGGACCCTACGAGCAGTACTTC
TRBV9	TRBJ2-1	TRBD2	-	CASSVYGGEYNEQFF	TGTGCCAGCAGCGTTTACGGGGGGGAGTACAATGAGCAGTTCTTC
TRBV9	TRBJ2-5	-	-	CASSVAHRVQETQYF	TGTGCCAGCAGCGTAGCCCACAGGGTTCAAGAGACCCAGTACTTC
TRBV5-4	TRBJ2-3	-	-	CASSPGDTQYF	TGTGCCAGCAGCCCGGGGGATACGCAGTATTTT
TRBV7-7	TRBJ2-1	TRBD2	once	CASSPKTSGGASEQFF	TGTGCCAGCAGCCCCAAGACTAGCGGGGGGGCTAGTGAGCAGTTCTTC
TRBV30	TRBJ1-2	TRBD1	-	CAWSVRQGDYGYTF	TGTGCCTGGAGTGTCAGACAGGGGGACTATGGCTACACCTTC
TRBV27	TRBJ2-1	-	-	CASSFDTGYNEQFF	TGTGCCAGCAGTTTCGACACAGGATACAATGAGCAGTTCTTC
TRBV27	TRBJ1-3	-	-	CASSLRGPGNTIYF	TGTGCCAGCAGTTTAAGGGGCCCAGGAAACACCATATATTTT
TRBV9	TRBJ2-1	-	-	CASSSGRDEQFF	TGTGCCAGCAGCTCCGGCCGGGATGAGCAGTTCTTC